This TCR beta chain was sequenced during a study of shared clonotypes between healthy human individuals. Data came from immunoSEQ multiplex PCR; TCRdb stores just in-frame clones and leaves some out. The table records 1.4 million to 1.5 million clones, 95% to 97% of them present only once. CDR1 is SGHRS, CDR2 YFSETQ, per germline. Losses at the gene ends were 2 bases for V and 3 bases for J; bases not matched to a gene: 5. The CDR3 has 15 amino acids. Source material: naive CD4+ T cells sorted from blood. Subset in this sample: CD45RA+ positively selected. The chain links TRBV5-1 to TRBJ1-2; 9 bases match TRBD1. The origin of this receptor is a man aged 25-45 years in good health. CDR3 DNA: TGCGCCAGCAGCTTCCCGGGACAGGGTGACTATGGCTACACCTTC. It codes for CASSFPGQGDYGYTF.